These 15 T cell receptor beta chains share one sample of origin, sequenced in a study of blood T cell repertoires in COVID-19. Some clones are missing from TCRdb's copy, which holds only in-frame ones; the method was immunoSEQ multiplex PCR. In the table there are about 330,000 clones, over 75% of which are singletons. Source material: PBMCs or T cells enriched from blood (not recorded which). The receptors originated from a woman in her twenties or thirties who had recovered from COVID-19.

The V call is TRBV28, the J call TRBJ1-6; TRBD1 matches 9 bases. J gave up 7 bases and V 10 bases, and 8 bases lay outside the gene matches. The CDR3 sequence is 14 residues long. Germline CDR1 reads MDHEN; CDR2 reads SYDVKM. The CDR3 protein is CATPGQGVNSPLHF. The CDR3 DNA reads TGTGCCACCCCGGGACAGGGAGTAAATTCACCCCTCCACTTT.

The chain is built from TRBV5-4 and TRBJ2-1; 9 bases match TRBD2. CDR1 is SGHNT, CDR2 YYREEE, per germline (reference sequence). The CDR3 sequence is 15 residues long. J gave up 6 bases and V 5 bases, and 9 bases lay outside the gene matches. Written as DNA, the CDR3 is TGTGCCAGCAGTTTTAGCGGGGGATACAGCAATGAGCAGTTCTTC. Translating gives CASSFSGGYSNEQFF.

The V and J genes are TRBV2 and TRBJ1-5; the match to TRBD1 covers 10 bases. The ends lost 8 bases at V and 3 bases at J; junction bases unmatched: 4. Per the germline V gene, CDR1 is SNHLY and CDR2 is FYNNEI. The CDR3 extends over 14 amino acids. The CDR3 nucleotides read TGTGCCAGCGGCGGGACAGGGGACAATCAGCCCCAGCATTTT. This codes for CASGGTGDNQPQHF.

J is TRBJ1-2 and V is TRBV20-1, with D perhaps matching TRBD1 (5 bases). The CDR3 length is 11 residues. Germline-derived CDR1 and CDR2 are DFQATT and SNEGSKA (reference sequence). In DNA form, the CDR3 reads TGCAGCGCGGGGGGAGACTATGGCTACACCTTC. This codes for CSAGGDYGYTF.

The chain is built from TRBV27 and TRBJ1-1; possible D gene TRBD1, 5 bases. CDR1 is MNHEY and CDR2 is SMNVEV in the germline V gene (reference sequence). The CDR3 extends over 13 amino acids. The ends were cut back, 7 bases at V and 8 bases at J, with 17 bases in the middle. The CDR3 is CASKSRVGFEAFF. CDR3 DNA: TGTGCCAGCAAATCCAGGGTTGGGTTCGAAGCTTTCTTT.

The chain uses TRBV12-5 and TRBJ2-2, with a tentative D call TRBD1 (7 bases). V lost 2 bases to trimming and J lost 2 bases, with 12 bases between them. This CDR3 has 16 amino acids. Per the germline V gene, CDR1 is LGHNT and CDR2 is FRNRAP. DNA for the CDR3: TGTGCTAGTGGTTTGTCGACAGGGACTAACACCGGGGAGCTGTTTTTT. The encoded protein is CASGLSTGTNTGELFF.

V is TRBV7-8 and J is TRBJ1-5; D unclear. Between the trimmed V and J ends, which lost 4 bases and 5 bases, there was a span of 18 bases. CDR1 and CDR2 from the germline V gene are SGHVS and FQNEAQ. The CDR3 contains 16 residues. Here the CDR3 reads CASSSRRGPVYQPQHF. CDR3 DNA: TGTGCCAGCAGCTCAAGGCGAGGGCCGGTCTATCAGCCCCAGCATTTT.

The rearrangement uses TRBV5-4 and TRBJ2-5; D is undetermined. CDR3 length equals 15 residues. Germline-derived CDR1 and CDR2 are SGHNT and YYREEE (reference sequence). V lost 3 bases to trimming and J lost 4 bases, with 16 bases between them. In DNA, the CDR3 is TGTGCCAGCAGCTACCACAGTTGGTTTTCAGAGACCCAGTACTTC. Protein sequence: CASSYHSWFSETQYF.

This chain links TRBV7-9 with TRBJ2-7; 9 bases agree with TRBD1. CDR1 is SEHNR and CDR2 is FQNEAQ in the germline V gene (reference sequence). The CDR3 spans 17 residues. With 7 bases clipped from V and 3 bases from J, the junction kept 16 bases outside the gene matches. The CDR3 here is CASTLSLTGGRSYEQYF. The DNA of the CDR3 is TGTGCCAGCACCCTCTCCTTAACAGGGGGCCGTAGCTACGAGCAGTACTTC.

The chain combines TRBV19 with TRBJ1-5; D possibly corresponds to TRBD1 (5 bases). Germline V gene data show CDR1 as LNHDA and CDR2 as SQIVND (reference sequence). The CDR3 loop spans 19 amino acids. V gave up 2 bases and J gave up 1 base, with 21 bases separating them. The CDR3: CASSIKRQKYYESNQPQHF. The DNA of the CDR3 is TGTGCCAGTAGTATAAAACGACAGAAGTACTATGAAAGCAATCAGCCCCAGCATTTT.

The chain has TRBV10-3 and TRBJ2-1; D is perhaps TRBD1 (6 bases). Germline V lookup: CDR1 ENHRY, CDR2 SYGVKD. The CDR3 is 13 amino acids. With 7 bases removed from V and 9 bases from J, the gap between germline ends came to 16 bases. CDR3 bases: TGTGCCATCACACAGAACAGGGATCTTGAGCAGTTCTTC. It encodes CAITQNRDLEQFF.

The rearrangement uses TRBV19 and TRBJ1-5; no clear D. This CDR3 has 15 residues. Germline CDR1 and CDR2: LNHDA and SQIVND (reference sequence). Trimming took off 8 bases at V and 1 base at J, with 15 bases between the two ends. The CDR3 protein is CASVLVSGSNQPQHF. CDR3 DNA: TGTGCCAGTGTGCTGGTGTCGGGGAGCAATCAGCCCCAGCATTTT.

The chain combines TRBV24-1 with TRBJ2-6; D call uncertain. Germline V CDR1 and CDR2: KGHDR, SFDVKD. The CDR3 runs 15 residues. Trimming shortened V by 2 bases and J by 4 bases, and 8 bases separated the two germline ends. As DNA, the CDR3 is TGTGCCACCAGTGATTCAGGTTGGGGGGCCAACGTCCTGACTTTC. Protein: CATSDSGWGANVLTF.

This sequence joins TRBV11-3 and TRBJ2-7, with 10 bases aligning to TRBD1. CDR1 is SGHNT, CDR2 YENEEA, per germline. The CDR3 has 14 residues. The V and J ends lost 5 bases and 6 bases, in that order; junction bases with no gene match: 7. This CDR3 is CASSLPGTGAEQYF. CDR3 DNA sequence: TGTGCCAGCAGCCTCCCCGGGACAGGGGCCGAGCAGTACTTC.

The V and J genes are TRBV9 and TRBJ1-2, with 7 bases fitting TRBD1. J lost 7 bases, V lost 0 bases, and 3 bases had no gene match. The CDR3 is made up of 13 amino acids. The germline V gene encodes CDR1 SGDLS and CDR2 YYNGEE. The CDR3 loop reads CASSVGDRAGYTF. For the CDR3, the DNA is TGTGCCAGCAGCGTAGGAGACAGGGCTGGCTACACCTTC.